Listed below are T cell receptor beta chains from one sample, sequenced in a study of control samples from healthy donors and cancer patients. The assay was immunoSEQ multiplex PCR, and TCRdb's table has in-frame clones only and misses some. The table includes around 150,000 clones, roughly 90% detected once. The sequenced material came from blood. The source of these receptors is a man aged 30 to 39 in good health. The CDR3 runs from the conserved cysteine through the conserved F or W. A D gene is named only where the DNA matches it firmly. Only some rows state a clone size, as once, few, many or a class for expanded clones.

cdr3_nt: TGTGCCAGCAGCCCCGACAGGTTAACAACCAATGAGCAGTTCTTC
cdr3_aa: CASSPDRLTTNEQFF
clone_size: -
cdr3_length: 15
d_call: -
v_call: TRBV7-2
j_call: TRBJ2-1

cdr3_nt: TGTGCCAGCAGCTTAGTGGCCCTTGAGCGGGGGCACTCCTACGAGCAGTACTTC
cdr3_aa: CASSLVALERGHSYEQYF
clone_size: -
cdr3_length: 18
d_call: TRBD2
v_call: TRBV7-6
j_call: TRBJ2-7

cdr3_nt: TGTGCCAGCAGCTTGGATGGGGCGAACACTGAAGCTTTCTTT
cdr3_aa: CASSLDGANTEAFF
clone_size: -
cdr3_length: 14
d_call: -
v_call: TRBV5-4
j_call: TRBJ1-1

cdr3_nt: TGTGCCAGCAGCGGATTAGCCAAGGAGACCTACGAGCAGTACTTC
cdr3_aa: CASSGLAKETYEQYF
clone_size: -
cdr3_length: 15
d_call: -
v_call: TRBV7-9
j_call: TRBJ2-7

cdr3_nt: TGTGCCAGCAGTTCCGGGGCTAGATATGACGAGCAGTACTTC
cdr3_aa: CASSSGARYDEQYF
clone_size: -
cdr3_length: 14
d_call: -
v_call: TRBV6-6
j_call: TRBJ2-7

cdr3_nt: TGCAGTGCTAGTTCGGTTCGGGACAGGGGTAGAACCGGGGAGCTGTTTTTT
cdr3_aa: CSASSVRDRGRTGELFF
clone_size: once
cdr3_length: 17
d_call: TRBD1
v_call: TRBV20-1
j_call: TRBJ2-2

cdr3_nt: TGCGCCAGCAGCGATACTCGGGGTCGGACAGATGGCTACACCTTC
cdr3_aa: CASSDTRGRTDGYTF
clone_size: -
cdr3_length: 15
d_call: -
v_call: TRBV5-1
j_call: TRBJ1-2

cdr3_nt: TGTGCCAGCAGCGCCCACAATGAGCAGTTCTTC
cdr3_aa: CASSAHNEQFF
clone_size: -
cdr3_length: 11
d_call: -
v_call: TRBV9
j_call: TRBJ2-1

cdr3_nt: TGTGCCAGCAGCTACATTACAGGGGACGAGCAGTACTTC
cdr3_aa: CASSYITGDEQYF
clone_size: -
cdr3_length: 13
d_call: TRBD1
v_call: TRBV5-8
j_call: TRBJ2-7

cdr3_nt: TGTGCCAGTAGTCCCTGGGAGGCTGGCTCTGAAAAACTGTTTTTT
cdr3_aa: CASSPWEAGSEKLFF
clone_size: -
cdr3_length: 15
d_call: -
v_call: TRBV19
j_call: TRBJ1-4

cdr3_nt: TGTGCCAGCAGTTACGCAAGGGCCAGACCGAATCAGCCCCAGCATTTT
cdr3_aa: CASSYARARPNQPQHF
clone_size: -
cdr3_length: 16
d_call: -
v_call: TRBV6-6
j_call: TRBJ1-5

cdr3_nt: TGTGCCTGGACCAGAGATGATTGGGACACTGAAGCTTTCTTT
cdr3_aa: CAWTRDDWDTEAFF
clone_size: once
cdr3_length: 14
d_call: -
v_call: TRBV30
j_call: TRBJ1-1

cdr3_nt: TGTGCCAGTAGTAACGGGGCAGTTTATAGCAATCAGCCCCAGCATTTT
cdr3_aa: CASSNGAVYSNQPQHF
clone_size: -
cdr3_length: 16
d_call: -
v_call: TRBV19
j_call: TRBJ1-5

cdr3_nt: TGTGCCAGCAGCTACGGGACACACATTCAGCCCCAGCATTTT
cdr3_aa: CASSYGTHIQPQHF
clone_size: -
cdr3_length: 14
d_call: -
v_call: TRBV7-2
j_call: TRBJ1-5

cdr3_nt: TGTGCCAGCAGCCATACCGGGGAGCTGTTTTTT
cdr3_aa: CASSHTGELFF
clone_size: -
cdr3_length: 11
d_call: -
v_call: TRBV14
j_call: TRBJ2-2

cdr3_nt: TGTGCCAGCAGTTCCCTGGTCACAGCGGGAGACTCCGGGGAGCTGTTTTTT
cdr3_aa: CASSSLVTAGDSGELFF
clone_size: -
cdr3_length: 17
d_call: TRBD2
v_call: TRBV27
j_call: TRBJ2-2

cdr3_nt: TGTGCCAGCAGCTTACCCCCGGCCACGGGACAGGGAGGAAAGGGCTACACCTTC
cdr3_aa: CASSLPPATGQGGKGYTF
clone_size: few
cdr3_length: 18
d_call: TRBD1
v_call: TRBV7-9
j_call: TRBJ1-2

cdr3_nt: TGTGCCAGTAGTTTTGGGGACAGCGTGAACACTGAAGCTTTCTTT
cdr3_aa: CASSFGDSVNTEAFF
clone_size: -
cdr3_length: 15
d_call: TRBD1
v_call: TRBV19
j_call: TRBJ1-1

cdr3_nt: TGTGCCAGCTCAGGCAGGAACACTGAAGCTTTCTTT
cdr3_aa: CASSGRNTEAFF
clone_size: -
cdr3_length: 12
d_call: -
v_call: TRBV18
j_call: TRBJ1-1

cdr3_nt: TGTGCCAGCAGTAGTTATCAGGGGTTCCACGAGCAGTACTTC
cdr3_aa: CASSSYQGFHEQYF
clone_size: -
cdr3_length: 14
d_call: -
v_call: TRBV25-1
j_call: TRBJ2-7

cdr3_nt: TGTGCCAGCAGCAATAGGACGGTTTTCTCTGGAAACACCATATATTTT
cdr3_aa: CASSNRTVFSGNTIYF
clone_size: -
cdr3_length: 16
d_call: -
v_call: TRBV13
j_call: TRBJ1-3

cdr3_nt: TGTGCCAGCAGCCCCTCCCCCGAGACGGCGCAGACCCAGTACTTC
cdr3_aa: CASSPSPETAQTQYF
clone_size: -
cdr3_length: 15
d_call: -
v_call: TRBV7-2
j_call: TRBJ2-5

cdr3_nt: TGCAGCGTTTTTGTTGAAGCGGGCACAGATACGCAGTATTTT
cdr3_aa: CSVFVEAGTDTQYF
clone_size: -
cdr3_length: 14
d_call: -
v_call: TRBV29-1
j_call: TRBJ2-3

cdr3_nt: TGTGCCACCAGCAGACAGTTGAACACTGAAGCTTTCTTT
cdr3_aa: CATSRQLNTEAFF
clone_size: -
cdr3_length: 13
d_call: -
v_call: TRBV15
j_call: TRBJ1-1

cdr3_nt: TGTGCCAGTAGTATGAGGGAGGGAGAGACCCAGTACTTC
cdr3_aa: CASSMREGETQYF
clone_size: once
cdr3_length: 13
d_call: TRBD2
v_call: TRBV19
j_call: TRBJ2-5

cdr3_nt: TGTGCCAGCAGTGGAAAAAGATCCGGGGAGCTGTTTTTT
cdr3_aa: CASSGKRSGELFF
clone_size: once
cdr3_length: 13
d_call: -
v_call: TRBV27
j_call: TRBJ2-2

cdr3_nt: TGTGCCAGCACCACAGGGGGCGCAAGGAGGACGGAGACCCAGTACTTC
cdr3_aa: CASTTGGARRTETQYF
clone_size: -
cdr3_length: 16
d_call: TRBD1
v_call: TRBV3-1/TRBV3-2
j_call: TRBJ2-5

cdr3_nt: TGTGCCAGTAGTATTTTGGGCGGCCAAGAGACCCAGTACTTC
cdr3_aa: CASSILGGQETQYF
clone_size: few
cdr3_length: 14
d_call: -
v_call: TRBV19
j_call: TRBJ2-5

cdr3_nt: TGCGCCAGCTGGGACGGAAGCACAGATACGCAGTATTTT
cdr3_aa: CASWDGSTDTQYF
clone_size: -
cdr3_length: 13
d_call: -
v_call: TRBV5-1
j_call: TRBJ2-3

cdr3_nt: TGTGCCAGTAGTAGGTTTATTGGGACAGGGAACCAAGAGACCCAGTACTTC
cdr3_aa: CASSRFIGTGNQETQYF
clone_size: -
cdr3_length: 17
d_call: TRBD1
v_call: TRBV19
j_call: TRBJ2-5

cdr3_nt: TGTGCCAGCAGCGACAGACAGGGGGCAAACTATGGCTACACCTTC
cdr3_aa: CASSDRQGANYGYTF
clone_size: -
cdr3_length: 15
d_call: TRBD1
v_call: TRBV7-9
j_call: TRBJ1-2

cdr3_nt: TGTGCCAGCAGTTCCCCCGCGAACGAGCAGTACTTC
cdr3_aa: CASSSPANEQYF
clone_size: -
cdr3_length: 12
d_call: -
v_call: TRBV12-3/TRBV12-4
j_call: TRBJ2-7

cdr3_nt: TGTGCCAGCAGCTTAAAAGGGGGGAACACTGAAGCTTTCTTT
cdr3_aa: CASSLKGGNTEAFF
clone_size: -
cdr3_length: 14
d_call: -
v_call: TRBV7-8
j_call: TRBJ1-1